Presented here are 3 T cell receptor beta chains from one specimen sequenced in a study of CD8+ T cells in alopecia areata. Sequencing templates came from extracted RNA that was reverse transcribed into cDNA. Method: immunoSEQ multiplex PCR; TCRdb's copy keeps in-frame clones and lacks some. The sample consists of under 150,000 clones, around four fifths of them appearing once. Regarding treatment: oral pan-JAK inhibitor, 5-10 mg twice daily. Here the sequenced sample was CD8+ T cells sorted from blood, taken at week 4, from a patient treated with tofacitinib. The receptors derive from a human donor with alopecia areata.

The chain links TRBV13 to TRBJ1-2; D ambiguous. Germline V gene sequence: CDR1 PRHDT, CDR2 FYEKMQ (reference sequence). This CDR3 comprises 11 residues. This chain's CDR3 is CALRESYGYTF. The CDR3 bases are TGTGCATTAAGGGAATCCTATGGCTACACCTTC.

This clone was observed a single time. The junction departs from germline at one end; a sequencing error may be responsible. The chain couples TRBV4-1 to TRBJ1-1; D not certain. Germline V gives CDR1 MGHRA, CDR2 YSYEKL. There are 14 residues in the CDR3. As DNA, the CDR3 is TGCGCCAGCAGCCAAGATCCGGGGAACCCTGAAGCTTTCTTT. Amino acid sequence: CASSQDPGNPEAFF.

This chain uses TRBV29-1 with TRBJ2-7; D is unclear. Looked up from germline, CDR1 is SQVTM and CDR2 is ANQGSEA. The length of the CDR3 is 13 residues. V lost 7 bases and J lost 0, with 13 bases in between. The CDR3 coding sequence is TGCAGCGCCGCCGCACAAAACTCCTACGAGCAGTACTTC. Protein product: CSAAAQNSYEQYF.